This TCR beta chain was documented in a study of spatial heterogeneity in lung cancer. Overall study context: Fewer alpha-chain than beta-chain sequences were consistently detected. Counts of TCR transcripts in tumor regions correlated strongly with a matched bulk RNA-seq T cell module score. Overall study results and limits: Higher tumor mutation counts went along with higher counts of expanded intratumoral alpha and beta TCRs. Beta chains had an estimated 13% coverage of tumor T cells, and alpha chains had roughly 7%.

The V end lost 2 bases, the J end lost 6 bases, and 16 bases lay between the germline ends. From germline, CDR1 is MNHEY and CDR2 SVGAGI. The CDR3 length is 16 residues. TCRdb redid the calling of the 5' RACE reads with MiXCR, one entry per CDR3 protein. The sample lists a few thousand distinct CDR3 sequences, less than 15% seen once, with 10% in the top ten. This clonotype has a count of ten or more. Its antigen is unknown. The library was built for alpha chains, so this beta chain is an off-target read and its size means little. As for time point: sample taken at primary tumor resection. Sequencing of whole RNA from tumor, nontumor lung or frozen PBMC involved no sorting.

The source is a male donor with early-stage non-small cell lung cancer. The input for sequencing was lung tumor tissue, taken at surgery. V usage is TRBV6-5 and J usage is TRBJ2-2; D may match TRBD1 or TRBD2 (6 bases each). CDR3 residues: CASSYDRPTGAGELFF. In DNA, the CDR3 is TGTGCCAGCAGTTACGACAGGCCCACGGGGGCCGGGGAGCTGTTTTTT.